This entry lists 22 T cell receptor beta chains sequenced from one sample in a study of OX40 agonist ivuxolimab in advanced cancers. TCRdb keeps only in-frame clones here, not all; method: immunoSEQ multiplex PCR. In the table there are around 27,000 clones, around nine tenths of which are singletons. The sequencing used CD4+ or CD8+ T cells sorted from blood, collected in a trial of the OX40 agonist ivuxolimab. These receptors originate from an adult with an advanced solid tumor such as melanoma, head and neck, liver or kidney cancer.

The chain links TRBV27 to TRBJ2-4; D possibly corresponds to TRBD2 (7 bases). Germline CDR1 MNHEY, CDR2 SMNVEV (reference sequence). The CDR3 sequence is 17 residues long. Trimming removed 1 base from V and 1 base from J, with 14 bases in between. CDR3 loop: CASSLYAGAFAKNIQYF. The CDR3 region has the DNA TGTGCCAGCAGTTTATATGCGGGGGCCTTTGCCAAAAACATTCAGTACTTC.

The chain employs TRBV11-2 and TRBJ1-5, with 8 positions matching TRBD1. Trimming cost V 4 bases and J 3 bases; bases outside gene matches: 2. Germline-derived CDR1 and CDR2 are SGHAT and FQNNGV. This CDR3 is 14 amino acids long. The CDR3 region is CASSWTGPNQPQHF. The CDR3 nucleotides read TGTGCCAGCAGCTGGACAGGGCCCAATCAGCCCCAGCATTTT.

This clone was seen once. The V gene is TRBV11-2, the J gene TRBJ2-2; 12 bases map to TRBD2. The germline V gene has CDR1 SGHAT and CDR2 FQNNGV. The ends lost 2 bases at V and 6 bases at J; junction bases unmatched: 7. This CDR3 has 17 residues. CDR3 in DNA: TGTGCCAGCAGCTTATCGACTAGCGGGAGTGAGGCCGGGGAGCTGTTTTTT. Amino acid sequence: CASSLSTSGSEAGELFF.

The genes are TRBV27 and TRBJ1-1; D is possibly TRBD1 (5 bases). From germline, CDR1 is MNHEY and CDR2 SMNVEV (reference sequence). V lost 5 bases and J lost 5, with 18 bases in between. This CDR3 region has 15 residues. CDR3 residues: CASSPSGREYTEAFF. As DNA, the CDR3 is TGTGCCAGCAGTCCGTCAGGCAGGGAATATACTGAAGCTTTCTTT.

V and J are TRBV30 and TRBJ1-1, with a weak D call TRBD1 (6 bases). Germline V gene data show CDR1 as GTSNPN and CDR2 as SVGIG (reference sequence). The V end was cut by 5 bases, the J end by 8 bases, with 6 bases between. This CDR3 contains 9 residues. The CDR3 region has the DNA TGTGCCTGGGACAGGGAAGCTTTCTTT. Translation: CAWDREAFF.

The chain has TRBV13 and TRBJ2-5; 8 positions agree with TRBD1. This CDR3 spans 14 amino acids. Germline CDR1 reads PRHDT; CDR2 reads FYEKMQ (reference sequence). With V trimmed by 5 bases and J by 4 bases, 6 bases remained unmatched. This CDR3 is CASSLDRERETQYF. The CDR3 bases are TGTGCCAGCAGCCTGGACAGGGAGAGAGAGACCCAGTACTTC.

The V gene is TRBV7-9, the J gene TRBJ2-3; 7 bases fit TRBD2. J gave up 2 bases and V 5 bases, and 10 bases lay outside the gene matches. CDR1 SEHNR and CDR2 FQNEAQ come from the germline V gene (reference sequence). This CDR3 region has 16 residues. CDR3 residues: CASSNSGTSFTDTQYF. In nucleotides, the CDR3 is TGTGCCAGCAGCAACAGCGGGACCTCCTTCACAGATACGCAGTATTTT.

CDR3 sequence reads: CASSEETTVDTGELFF. CDR3 nucleotides: TGCGCCAGCAGTGAGGAGACTACAGTGGACACCGGGGAGCTGTTTTTT. This sequence joins TRBV10-2 and TRBJ2-2, with D perhaps matching TRBD2 (5 bases). The CDR3 runs 16 residues. The germline gives CDR1 WSHSY, CDR2 SAAADI. Trimming left V 2 bases short and J 3 bases short, with 13 bases between.

By frequency in the sample, this clone is medium-sized. J is TRBJ2-7 and V is TRBV19; TRBD2 aligns across 8 bases. The CDR3 is 16 amino acids. Germline V gene lookup returns CDR1 LNHDA and CDR2 SQIVND (reference sequence). V lost 1 base and J lost 3; bases outside the gene matches: 8. CDR3 in amino acids: CASSIGGLAGLYEQYF. The CDR3 DNA sequence: TGTGCCAGTAGTATAGGCGGCCTAGCGGGTCTCTACGAGCAGTACTTC.

J is TRBJ2-7 and V is TRBV15; 11 nucleotides line up with TRBD2. Germline loops: CDR1 LNHNV, CDR2 YYDKDF (reference sequence). After removal of 3 bases from V and 6 bases from J, the junction contained 4 bases not matched to a gene. The CDR3 covers 14 residues. CDR3 loop: CATSSSGRAGEQYF. In DNA form, the CDR3 reads TGTGCCACCAGCAGTAGCGGGAGGGCAGGCGAGCAGTACTTC.

CDR3 nucleotides: TGTGCCAGCAGCTACCATGACGGGTACAATGAGCAGTTCTTC. Amino acid sequence: CASSYHDGYNEQFF. This chain uses TRBV11-2 with TRBJ2-1, with D uncertain. Looked up from germline, CDR1 is SGHAT and CDR2 is FQNNGV. The ends were cut back, 4 bases at V and 4 bases at J, with 11 bases in the middle. The CDR3 is 14 amino acids.

The rearrangement links TRBV7-9 to TRBJ1-1; D call uncertain. CDR1 SEHNR and CDR2 FQNEAQ come from the germline V gene (reference sequence). Trimming removed 1 base at V and 3 bases at J, with 9 bases between. The CDR3 is 14 amino acids. The CDR3 coding sequence is TGTGCCAGCAGCTTAGTTATAGGTGACACTGAAGCTTTCTTT. Translating it yields CASSLVIGDTEAFF.

The chain is built from TRBV27 and TRBJ1-4, with D unclear. Germline loops: CDR1 MNHEY, CDR2 SMNVEV (reference sequence). V was shortened by 3 bases and J by 0 bases, with 11 bases between the two germline ends. This CDR3 is 16 amino acids long. CDR3 DNA sequence: TGTGCCAGCAGTTTGTTCTCCCGGTCAACTAATGAAAAACTGTTTTTT. Its translation: CASSLFSRSTNEKLFF.

V is TRBV5-1 and J is TRBJ2-2, with a tentative D call TRBD2 (6 bases). The CDR3 sequence is 17 residues long. In germline, CDR1 is SGHRS, CDR2 YFSETQ. Trimming shortened V by 3 bases and J by 5 bases, and 20 bases separated the two germline ends. The CDR3 bases are TGCGCCAGCAGCTCTGCCCTGGGGCTAGCGATGACCGGGGAGCTGTTTTTT. Translation gives CASSSALGLAMTGELFF.

V and J are TRBV5-6 and TRBJ2-1; D could derive from TRBD1 or TRBD2 (5 bases each). Germline V gene sequence: CDR1 SGHDT, CDR2 YYEEEE. There are 15 residues in the CDR3. V was clipped by 0 bases and J by 6 bases, with 13 bases between them. CDR3 sequence (DNA): TGTGCCAGCAGCTTGGGGGACCTGCGCGGCAATGAGCAGTTCTTC. Translated, it gives CASSLGDLRGNEQFF.

The CDR3 protein is CASRLGLQYTDTQYF. The DNA of the CDR3 is TGTGCCAGCAGACTCGGACTGCAGTACACAGATACGCAGTATTTT. The gene calls are TRBV2 and TRBJ2-3; the D gene is possibly TRBD2 (5 bases). The V gene lost 6 bases and the J gene lost 2 bases, with 15 bases spanning the gap. Germline values: CDR1 SNHLY, CDR2 FYNNEI. CDR3 length equals 15 residues.

The chain employs TRBV15 and TRBJ2-3, with TRBD2 matching 9 bases. Germline V lookup: CDR1 LNHNV, CDR2 YYDKDF (reference sequence). The CDR3 length is 14 residues. The V segment lost 6 bases and the J segment 2 bases; nucleotides outside the gene matches: 3. Written as DNA, the CDR3 is TGTGCCACCAGACCTAGCGGGGACACAGATACGCAGTATTTT. As protein: CATRPSGDTDTQYF.

In DNA, the CDR3 is TGTGCCAGCAGTTTATCAGGGTCGGCCTACGAGCAGTACTTC. This codes for CASSLSGSAYEQYF. This chain connects TRBV27 to TRBJ2-5; no definite D call. Judging by the DNA end, TRBJ2-7 fits better; the J call may be wrong. CDR3 length: 14 residues. Per germline, CDR1 MNHEY and CDR2 SMNVEV (reference sequence).

V gene TRBV13 combines with J gene TRBJ2-7; the match to TRBD1 covers 9 bases. The germline V gene encodes CDR1 PRHDT and CDR2 FYEKMQ (reference sequence). The V segment lost 6 bases and the J segment 5 bases; nucleotides outside the gene matches: 8. The CDR3 totals 14 residues. The CDR3 DNA is TGTGCCAGCAGGTCCGGGACAGGGTTAGACGAGCAGTACTTC. Residues: CASRSGTGLDEQYF.

This rearrangement joins TRBV5-1 to TRBJ2-7, with a weak D call TRBD2 (5 bases). This CDR3 spans 13 amino acids. V was pared by 0 bases and J by 6 bases, with 10 bases between. Germline V lookup: CDR1 SGHRS, CDR2 YFSETQ. CDR3 loop: CASSLGQRGEQYF. CDR3 coding DNA: TGCGCCAGCAGCTTGGGACAACGGGGCGAGCAGTACTTC.

This clone occurred once. The chain recombines TRBV7-9 with TRBJ2-1, with D unclear. Germline CDR1 is SEHNR and CDR2 is FQNEAQ (reference sequence). This CDR3 spans 12 amino acids. The V gene lost 5 bases and the J gene lost 9 bases, with 11 bases spanning the gap. Here the CDR3 reads CASSQMISEQFF. The CDR3 nucleotides read TGTGCCAGCAGCCAAATGATTAGTGAGCAGTTCTTC.

The V and J genes are TRBV2 and TRBJ2-7; 8 positions match TRBD1. V was clipped by 8 bases and J by 6 bases; unmatched bases: 9. CDR3 length equals 13 residues. The germline gives CDR1 SNHLY, CDR2 FYNNEI. CDR3 bases: TGTGCCAGCGACCACCGACAGGGGCTCGAGCAGTACTTC. It translates to CASDHRQGLEQYF. The full variable domain, with the rest looked up from reference TRBV2 and TRBJ2-7, is EPEVTQTPSHQVTQMGQEVILRCVPISNHLYFYWYRQILGQKVEFLVSFYNNEISEKSEIFDDQFSVERPDGSNFTLKIRSTKLEDSAMYFCASDHRQGLEQYFGPGTRLTVT.